The following is a T cell receptor beta chain sequence with its context. Its antigen remains unidentified. The PCR used 60 Vbeta and 13 Jbeta primers. Libraries were prepared by immunoSEQ multiplex PCR; TCRdb keeps only in-frame clonotypes and omits some of them. The table has approximately 220,000 clones, approximately 68% seen once; the top ten hold approximately 1.7%. The CDR3 spans 16 residues. Germline CDR1 reads SGDLS; CDR2 reads YYNGEE. V shed 0 bases, J shed 4 bases, and the junction held 8 bases outside the gene matches. These data come from a study of cytomegalovirus exposure and HLA in healthy donors. Study observations and caveats: TCR beta V- and J-gene trimming, according to a later analysis, was linked to a missense DCLRE1C variant.

The sequenced sample was PBMCs. V gene TRBV9 combines with J gene TRBJ2-5; TRBD2 matches at 8 bases. The source is a woman aged 25 to 39 in good health and CMV-seronegative. The CDR3 region is CASSVGYGGAGETQYF. In DNA, the CDR3 is TGTGCCAGCAGCGTAGGATACGGGGGGGCAGGAGAGACCCAGTACTTC.